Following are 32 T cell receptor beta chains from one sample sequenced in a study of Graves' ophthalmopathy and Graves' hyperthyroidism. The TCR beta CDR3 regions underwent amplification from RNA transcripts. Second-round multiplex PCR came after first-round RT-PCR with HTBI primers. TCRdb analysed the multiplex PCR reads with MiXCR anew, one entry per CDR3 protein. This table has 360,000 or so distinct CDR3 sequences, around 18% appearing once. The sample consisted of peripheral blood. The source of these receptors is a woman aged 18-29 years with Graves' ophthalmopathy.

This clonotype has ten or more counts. The CDR3 nucleotides read TGTGCCAGCAGCTTATTTGGGGGTTCACCCCTCCACTTT. Encoded protein: CASSLFGGSPLHF. The V and J genes are TRBV11-1 and TRBJ1-6, with D tentatively TRBD1 (5 bases). The CDR3 is made up of 13 amino acids. Trimming took 2 bases from V and 9 from J, leaving 8 bases between them. From germline, CDR1 is SGHAT and CDR2 FQDESV (reference sequence).

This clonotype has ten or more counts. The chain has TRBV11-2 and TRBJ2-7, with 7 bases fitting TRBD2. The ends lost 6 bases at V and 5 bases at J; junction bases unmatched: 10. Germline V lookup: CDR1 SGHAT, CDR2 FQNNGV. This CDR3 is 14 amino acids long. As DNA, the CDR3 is TGTGCCAGCAGGACCCCCGGGAGGATAAACGAGCAGTACTTC. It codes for CASRTPGRINEQYF.

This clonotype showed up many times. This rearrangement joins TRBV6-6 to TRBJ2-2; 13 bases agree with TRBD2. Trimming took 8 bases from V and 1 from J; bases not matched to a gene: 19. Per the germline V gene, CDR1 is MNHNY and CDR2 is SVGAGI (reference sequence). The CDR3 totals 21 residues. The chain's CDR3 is CASLSGIPTSGRARNTGELFF. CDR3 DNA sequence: TGTGCCAGCCTATCCGGGATACCAACTAGCGGGAGGGCCCGGAACACCGGGGAGCTGTTTTTT.

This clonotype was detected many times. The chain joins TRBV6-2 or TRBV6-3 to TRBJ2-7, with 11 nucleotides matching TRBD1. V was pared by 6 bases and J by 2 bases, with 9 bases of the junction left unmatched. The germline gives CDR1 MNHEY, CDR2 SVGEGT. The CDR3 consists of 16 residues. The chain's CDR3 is CASRPAGTGGTYEQYF. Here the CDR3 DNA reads TGTGCCAGCAGACCTGCCGGGACAGGGGGTACCTACGAGCAGTACTTC.

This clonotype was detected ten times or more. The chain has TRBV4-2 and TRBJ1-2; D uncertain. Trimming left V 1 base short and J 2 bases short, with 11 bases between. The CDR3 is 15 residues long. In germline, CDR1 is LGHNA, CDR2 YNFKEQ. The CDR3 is CASSQVRTVNYGYTF. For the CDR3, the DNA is TGTGCCAGCAGCCAAGTCCGGACGGTCAACTATGGCTACACCTTC.

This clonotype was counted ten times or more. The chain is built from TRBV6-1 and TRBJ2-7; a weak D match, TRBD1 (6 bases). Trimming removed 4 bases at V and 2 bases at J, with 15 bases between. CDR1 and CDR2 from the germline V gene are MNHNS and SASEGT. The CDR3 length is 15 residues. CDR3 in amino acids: CASSGHRVEAYEQYF. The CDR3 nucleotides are TGTGCCAGCAGTGGCCACAGGGTGGAAGCCTACGAGCAGTACTTC.

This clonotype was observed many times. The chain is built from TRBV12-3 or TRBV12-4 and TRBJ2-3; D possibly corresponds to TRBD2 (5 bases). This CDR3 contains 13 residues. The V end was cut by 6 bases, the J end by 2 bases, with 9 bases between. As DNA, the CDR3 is TGTGCCAGCAGCCCGGACTCCACAGATACGCAGTATTTT. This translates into CASSPDSTDTQYF.

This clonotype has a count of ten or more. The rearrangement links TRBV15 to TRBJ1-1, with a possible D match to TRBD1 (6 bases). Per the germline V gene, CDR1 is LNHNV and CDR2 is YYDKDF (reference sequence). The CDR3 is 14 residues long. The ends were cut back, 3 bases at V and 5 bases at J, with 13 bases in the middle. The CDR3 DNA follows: TGTGCCACCAGCAGGGAGGGGGGGAGGACTGAAGCTTTCTTT. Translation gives CATSREGGRTEAFF.

The CDR3 loop reads CASSLEPGAHEQYF. As DNA, the CDR3 is TGCGCCAGCAGCTTGGAGCCAGGGGCGCACGAGCAGTACTTC. The genes are TRBV5-1 and TRBJ2-7, with D maybe TRBD1 (6 bases). CDR3 length: 14 amino acids. Deletions cut 0 bases from V and 5 bases from J, with 12 bases between. Looked up from germline, CDR1 is SGHRS and CDR2 is YFSETQ. The entire variable domain, with the rest obtained from reference TRBV5-1 and TRBJ2-7, is as follows: KAGVTQTPRYLIKTRGQQVTLSCSPISGHRSVSWYQQTPGQGLQFLFEYFSETQRNKGNFPGRFSGRQFSNSRSEMNVSTLELGDSALYLCASSLEPGAHEQYFGPGTRLTVT.

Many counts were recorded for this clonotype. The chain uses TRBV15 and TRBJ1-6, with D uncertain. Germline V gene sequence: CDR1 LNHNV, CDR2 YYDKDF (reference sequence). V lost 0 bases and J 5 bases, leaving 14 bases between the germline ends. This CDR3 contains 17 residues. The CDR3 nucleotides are TGTGCCACCAGCAGAGATTTGCAGGACGCCGATAATTCACCCCTCCACTTT. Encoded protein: CATSRDLQDADNSPLHF.

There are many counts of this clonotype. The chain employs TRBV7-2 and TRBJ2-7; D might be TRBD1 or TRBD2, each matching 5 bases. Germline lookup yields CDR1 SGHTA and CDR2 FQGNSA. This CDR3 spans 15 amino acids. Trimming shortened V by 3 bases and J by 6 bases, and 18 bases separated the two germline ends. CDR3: CASSLTGTPPREQYF. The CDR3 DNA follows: TGTGCCAGCAGCTTGACCGGGACCCCACCCCGCGAGCAGTACTTC.

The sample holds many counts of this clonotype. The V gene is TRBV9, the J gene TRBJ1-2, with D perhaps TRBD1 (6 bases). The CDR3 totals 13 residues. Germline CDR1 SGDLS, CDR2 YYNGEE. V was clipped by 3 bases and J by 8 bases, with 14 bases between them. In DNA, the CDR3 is TGTGCCAGCAGCGCGGCTACAGGGCAGGGCTACACCTTC. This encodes CASSAATGQGYTF.

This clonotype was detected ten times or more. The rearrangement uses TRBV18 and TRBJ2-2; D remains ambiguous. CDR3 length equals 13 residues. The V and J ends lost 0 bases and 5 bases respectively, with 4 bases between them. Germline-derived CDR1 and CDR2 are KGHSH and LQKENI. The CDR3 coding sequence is TGTGCCAGCTCACCACCGGGAACCGGGGAGCTGTTTTTT. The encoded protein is CASSPPGTGELFF.

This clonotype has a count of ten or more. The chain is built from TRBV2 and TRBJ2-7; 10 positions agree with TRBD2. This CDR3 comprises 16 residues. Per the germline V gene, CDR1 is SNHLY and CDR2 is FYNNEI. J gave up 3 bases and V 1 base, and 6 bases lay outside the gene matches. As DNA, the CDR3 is TGTGCCAGCAGTGAAGGTTTACTAGCGGGGAACTACGAGCAGTACTTC. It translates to CASSEGLLAGNYEQYF.

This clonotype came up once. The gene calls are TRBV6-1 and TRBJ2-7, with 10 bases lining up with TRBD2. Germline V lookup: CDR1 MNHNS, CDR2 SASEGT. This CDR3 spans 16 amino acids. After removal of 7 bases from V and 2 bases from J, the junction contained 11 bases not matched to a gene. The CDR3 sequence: CASNTAAGGPAYEQYF. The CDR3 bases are TGTGCCAGCAATACAGCAGCGGGAGGGCCTGCCTACGAGCAGTACTTC.

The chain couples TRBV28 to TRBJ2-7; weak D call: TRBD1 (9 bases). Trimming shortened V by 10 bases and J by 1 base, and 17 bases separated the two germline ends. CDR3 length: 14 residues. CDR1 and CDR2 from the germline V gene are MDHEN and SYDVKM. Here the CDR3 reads CATGGTGRSYEQYF. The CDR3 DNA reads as TGTGCCACGGGGGGGACAGGGAGATCCTACGAGCAGTACTTC.

CDR3 sequence reads: CASSESFDGYYEQYF. The DNA for the CDR3 is TGTGCCAGCAGTGAAAGCTTCGACGGATACTACGAGCAGTACTTC. The J gene is TRBJ2-7, the V gene TRBV6-1; no firm D call. Trimming removed 2 bases at V and 3 bases at J, with 14 bases between. The CDR3 sequence is 15 residues long. Germline CDR1 reads MNHNS; CDR2 reads SASEGT.

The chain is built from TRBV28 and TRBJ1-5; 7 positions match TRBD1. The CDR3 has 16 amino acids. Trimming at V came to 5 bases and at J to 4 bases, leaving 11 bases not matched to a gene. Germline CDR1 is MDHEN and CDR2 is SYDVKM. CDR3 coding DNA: TGTGCCAGCAGTCCAACAAGACAGGGATGGAATCAGCCCCAGCATTTT. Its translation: CASSPTRQGWNQPQHF.

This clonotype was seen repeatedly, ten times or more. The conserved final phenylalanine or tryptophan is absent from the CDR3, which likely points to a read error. In nucleotides, the CDR3 is TGCGCCAGCAGTCCCAGACGGACCGGCCACGAGCAGTACCTC. This codes for CASSPRRTGHEQYL. The V call is TRBV5-1, the J call TRBJ2-7, with D unresolved. Trimming stripped 5 bases from V and 5 bases from J, with 17 bases between. Per the germline V gene, CDR1 is SGHRS and CDR2 is YFSETQ. The CDR3 is 14 amino acids.

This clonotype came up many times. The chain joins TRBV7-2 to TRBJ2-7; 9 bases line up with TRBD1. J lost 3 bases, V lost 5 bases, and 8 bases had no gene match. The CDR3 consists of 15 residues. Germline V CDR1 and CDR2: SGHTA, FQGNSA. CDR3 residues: CASSVGRQGGYEQYF. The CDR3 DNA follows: TGTGCCAGCAGCGTAGGTAGACAGGGGGGCTACGAGCAGTACTTC. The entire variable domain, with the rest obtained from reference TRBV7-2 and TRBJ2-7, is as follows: GAGVSQSPSNKVTEKGKDVELRCDPISGHTALYWYRQSLGQGLEFLIYFQGNSAPDKSGLPSDRFSAERTGGSVSTLTIQRTQQEDSAVYLCASSVGRQGGYEQYFGPGTRLTVT.

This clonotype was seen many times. DNA of the CDR3: TGTGCCAGCAGCCAGCGGGACAGGGACCACGAGCAGTACTTC. Protein sequence: CASSQRDRDHEQYF. This rearrangement joins TRBV11-1 to TRBJ2-7, with TRBD1 matching over 9 bases. V was pared by 5 bases and J by 5 bases, with 7 bases of the junction left unmatched. The CDR3 is 14 residues long. The V gene's germline CDR1 is SGHAT and CDR2 FQDESV (reference sequence). Complete variable domain (other parts from reference TRBV11-1 and TRBJ2-7): EAEVAQSPRYKITEKSQAVAFWCDPISGHATLYWYRQILGQGPELLVQFQDESVVDDSQLPKDRFSAERLKGVDSTLKIQPAELGDSAMYLCASSQRDRDHEQYFGPGTRLTVT.

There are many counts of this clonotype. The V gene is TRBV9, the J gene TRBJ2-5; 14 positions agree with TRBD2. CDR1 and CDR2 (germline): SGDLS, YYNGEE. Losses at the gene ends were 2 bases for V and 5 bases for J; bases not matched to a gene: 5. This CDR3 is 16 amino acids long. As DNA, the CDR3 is TGTGCCAGCAGCGTGGGACTAGCGGGAGCGGAGGAGACCCAGTACTTC. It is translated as CASSVGLAGAEETQYF.

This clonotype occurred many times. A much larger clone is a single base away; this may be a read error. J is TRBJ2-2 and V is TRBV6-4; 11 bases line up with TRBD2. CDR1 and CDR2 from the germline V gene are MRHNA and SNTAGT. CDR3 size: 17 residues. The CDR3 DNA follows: TGTGCCAGCAGCCCGGGGACTAGCGGCGACTCTGCCGGGGAGCTGGTTTTT. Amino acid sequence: CASSPGTSGDSAGELVF.

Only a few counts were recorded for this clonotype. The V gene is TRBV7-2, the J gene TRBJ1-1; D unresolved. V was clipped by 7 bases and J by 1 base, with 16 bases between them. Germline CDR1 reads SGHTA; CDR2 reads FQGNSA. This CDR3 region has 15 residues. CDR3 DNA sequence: TGTGCCAGCACCAAAATGCCTTCACCGAACACTGAAGCTTTCTTT. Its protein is CASTKMPSPNTEAFF.

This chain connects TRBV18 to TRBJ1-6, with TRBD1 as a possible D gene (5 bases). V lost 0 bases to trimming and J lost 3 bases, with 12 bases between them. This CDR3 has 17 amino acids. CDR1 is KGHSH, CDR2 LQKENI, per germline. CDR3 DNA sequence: TGTGCCAGCTCACCACCGGTTCAGGGAATCTATAATTCACCCCTCCACTTT. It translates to CASSPPVQGIYNSPLHF. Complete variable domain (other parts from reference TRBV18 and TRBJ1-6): NAGVMQNPRHLVRRRGQEARLRCSPMKGHSHVYWYRQLPEEGLKFMVYLQKENIIDESGMPKERFSAEFPKEGPSILRIQQVVRGDSAAYFCASSPPVQGIYNSPLHFGNGTRLTVT.

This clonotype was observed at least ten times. The CDR3 coding sequence is TGTGCCAGCACCGGCCTAAACACCATATATTTT. It translates to CASTGLNTIYF. The chain joins TRBV2 to TRBJ1-3; unclear D gene. Germline values: CDR1 SNHLY, CDR2 FYNNEI. V dropped 7 bases and J dropped 6 bases, with 7 bases sitting between them. The CDR3 length is 11 residues.

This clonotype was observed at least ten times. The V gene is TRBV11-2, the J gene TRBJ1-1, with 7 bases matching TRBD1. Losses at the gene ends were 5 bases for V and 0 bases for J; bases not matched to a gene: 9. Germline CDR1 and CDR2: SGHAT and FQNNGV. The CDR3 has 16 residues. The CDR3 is CASSIIRGTVNTEAFF. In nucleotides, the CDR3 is TGTGCCAGCAGCATCATCAGGGGGACAGTGAACACTGAAGCTTTCTTT.

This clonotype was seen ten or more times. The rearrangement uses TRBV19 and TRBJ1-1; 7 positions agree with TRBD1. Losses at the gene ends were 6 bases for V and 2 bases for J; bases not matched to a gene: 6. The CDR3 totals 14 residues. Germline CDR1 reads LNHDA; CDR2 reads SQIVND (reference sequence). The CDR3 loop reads CASRRQGFNTEAFF. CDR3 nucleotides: TGTGCCAGTAGAAGACAGGGATTTAACACTGAAGCTTTCTTT. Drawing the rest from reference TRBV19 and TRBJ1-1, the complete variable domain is DGGITQSPKYLFRKEGQNVTLSCEQNLNHDAMYWYRQDPGQGLRLIYYSQIVNDFQKGDIAEGYSVSREKKESFPLTVTSAQKNPTAFYLCASRRQGFNTEAFFGQGTRLTVV.

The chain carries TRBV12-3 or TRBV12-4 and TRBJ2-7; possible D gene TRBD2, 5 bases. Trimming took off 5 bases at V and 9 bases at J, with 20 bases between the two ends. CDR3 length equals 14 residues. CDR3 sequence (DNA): TGTGCCAGCAGTGATACCGGGATCTCACCCCGGCAGTACTTC. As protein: CASSDTGISPRQYF.

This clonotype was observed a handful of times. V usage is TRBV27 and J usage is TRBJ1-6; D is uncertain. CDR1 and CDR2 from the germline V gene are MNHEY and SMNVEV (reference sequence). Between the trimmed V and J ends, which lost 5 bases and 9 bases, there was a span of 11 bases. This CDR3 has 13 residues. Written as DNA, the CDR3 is TGTGCCAGCAGTATAAAATTGGGTTCACCCCTCCACTTT. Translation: CASSIKLGSPLHF.

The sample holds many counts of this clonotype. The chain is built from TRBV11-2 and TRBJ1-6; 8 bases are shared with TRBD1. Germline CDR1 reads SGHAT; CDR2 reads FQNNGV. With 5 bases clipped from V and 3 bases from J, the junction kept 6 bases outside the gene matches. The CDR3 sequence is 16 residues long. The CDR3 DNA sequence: TGTGCCAGCAGCCATTCTGGGACAGGCTATAATTCACCCCTCCACTTT. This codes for CASSHSGTGYNSPLHF.

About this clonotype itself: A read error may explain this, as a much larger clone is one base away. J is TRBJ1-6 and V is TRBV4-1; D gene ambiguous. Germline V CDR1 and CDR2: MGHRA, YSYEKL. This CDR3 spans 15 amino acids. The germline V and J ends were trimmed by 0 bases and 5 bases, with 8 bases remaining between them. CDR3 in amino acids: CASSQDERNNSPLHF. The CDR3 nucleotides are TGCGCCAGCAGCCAAGATGAGAGGAATAATTCACCCCTCCACTTT.